This T cell receptor (beta chain) emerged from a study of cytomegalovirus exposure and HLA in healthy donors (dated by TCRdb to the late 2010s). Context from the whole study: According to a later analysis, one platform produced both the 120 validation repertoires and the 666 repertoires of the first cohort. Besides the first cohort of some 670 subjects, a separate validation cohort made up of about 120 different subjects was used. The aim of the study was to test whether cataloging public T cell receptors could identify signatures of past pathogen exposure. High-throughput TCR immunosequencing, statistical association of individual TCRs with disease status, and machine learning were combined to predict cytomegalovirus infection status. Study-level results and caveats: In vitro tests confirmed that a few of the cytomegalovirus-associated TCR beta chains recognize cytomegalovirus antigens. Across donors, most TCR sequences were observed very rarely, whereas some public TCRs were present in many individuals. In the study, about 150 TCR beta chains were listed as associated with cytomegalovirus. The validation cohort had no HLA typing available for a later analysis, so co-occurrence within that cohort was assessed over all 120 or so repertoires. The authors suggested that the approach could potentially be generalized to other disease states and immunological phenotypes. In a later analysis, TCRs clustered in the first cohort were found to also tend to co-occur in the 100 to 150 validation repertoires, with 94% of cluster scores above 0. The classifier was reported to diagnose cytomegalovirus status with high specificity and sensitivity in both the original cohort and the validation cohort.

Separate from the roughly 650-subject first cohort, the validation cohort of roughly 110 subjects was the group to which the donors belonged. Library construction relied on the immunoSEQ multiplex PCR assay. Per the source publication's procedure: A statistical classification framework was built for diagnosing cytomegalovirus status from the catalog of TCR beta chain sequences. As stored in TCRdb, this immuneACCESS dataset retains in-frame rearrangements with V and J assigned. A fraction of the clones does not appear; measured against another copy, unresolved V genes explain less than half of the discrepancy, and the remainder lacks a known reason. From that table come the V and J calls and clone size; the DNA was used to work out D and trimming. Recorded for this sample are over 200,000 clones; almost 90% of them occurred a single time. The ten largest clones add up to 0.37% of the sample. Turning to this clone: Its antigen has not been determined. Base qualities are not provided; no much larger clone lies one nucleotide away.

Taken from cysteine to phenylalanine, the CDR3 has 13 residues. This entry keeps only the CDR3 DNA: 39 bases, framed from base 1. V loses 6 bases at its end and J loses 8 bases; junction bases beyond the gene matches: 7. CDR1 and CDR2, looked up from the germline V gene (reference sequence), are MNHEY and SMNVEV. This receptor chain uses TRBV27 and TRBJ1-1, with 9 central nucleotides matching TRBD1. The receptor's source is a woman between 18 and 30 years old in good health and CMV-seronegative. The sequenced material came from PBMCs. Here is the DNA: TGTGCCAGCAGGGATTTACAGGGGGCGGAAGCTTTCTTT. Its protein reads: CASRDLQGAEAFF.